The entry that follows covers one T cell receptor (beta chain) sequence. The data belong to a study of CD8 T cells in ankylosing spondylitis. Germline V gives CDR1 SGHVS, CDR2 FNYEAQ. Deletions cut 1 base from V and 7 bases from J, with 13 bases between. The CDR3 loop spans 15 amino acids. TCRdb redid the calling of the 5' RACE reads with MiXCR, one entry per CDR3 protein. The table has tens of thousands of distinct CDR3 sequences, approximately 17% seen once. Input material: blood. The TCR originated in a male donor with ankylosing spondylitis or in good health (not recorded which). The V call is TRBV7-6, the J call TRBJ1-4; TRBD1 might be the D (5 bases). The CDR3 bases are TGTGCCAGCAGCTTAGTACGGGGGATCGGTGAAAAACTGTTTTTT. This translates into CASSLVRGIGEKLFF. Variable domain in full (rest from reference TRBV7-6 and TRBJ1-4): GAGVSQSPRYKVTKRGQDVALRCDPISGHVSLYWYRQALGQGPEFLTYFNYEAQQDKSGLPNDRFSAERPEGSISTLTIQRTEQRDSAMYRCASSLVRGIGEKLFFGSGTQLSVL.